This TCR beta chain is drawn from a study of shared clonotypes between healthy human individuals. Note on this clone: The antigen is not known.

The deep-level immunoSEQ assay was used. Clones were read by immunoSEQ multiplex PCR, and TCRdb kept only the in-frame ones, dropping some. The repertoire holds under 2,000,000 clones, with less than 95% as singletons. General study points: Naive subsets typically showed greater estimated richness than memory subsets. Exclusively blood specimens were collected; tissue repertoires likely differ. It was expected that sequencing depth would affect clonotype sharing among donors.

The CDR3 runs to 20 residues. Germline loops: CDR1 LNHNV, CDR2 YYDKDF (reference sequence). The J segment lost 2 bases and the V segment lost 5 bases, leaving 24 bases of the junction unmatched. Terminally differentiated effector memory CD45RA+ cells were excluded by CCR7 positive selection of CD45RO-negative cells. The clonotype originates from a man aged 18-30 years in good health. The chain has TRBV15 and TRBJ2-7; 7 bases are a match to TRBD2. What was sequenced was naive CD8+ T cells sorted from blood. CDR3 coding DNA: TGTGCCACCAGCTCCTTCCCCGTGGGAGGGCTAGATAGCGGCCCCTACGAGCAGTACTTC. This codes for CATSSFPVGGLDSGPYEQYF.